The rows below give T cell receptor beta chains drawn from one sample of a study of blood T cell repertoires in COVID-19. TCRdb's copy holds only in-frame clones and misses some; the assay was immunoSEQ multiplex PCR. Here the sample spans 160,000 or so clones, roughly 80% being singletons. The sequencing input was PBMCs or T cells enriched from blood (not recorded which). The receptors originated from a woman aged 60 to 75 who had recovered from COVID-19. Each CDR3 is given with its conserved first and last residue. D genes are given only for firm matches. Some rows mark clone size as missing; the rest say once, few, many or name a class of expanded clone.

v_call	j_call	clone_size	d_call	cdr3_nt	cdr3_aa
TRBV6-5	TRBJ1-2	-	TRBD1	TGTGCCAGCACGACAGGGACTCGGTATGGCTACACCTTC	CASTTGTRYGYTF
TRBV4-2	TRBJ2-6	-	-	TGTGCCAGCAGCCAAGATAGGACAGTCTCTGGGGCCAACGTCCTGACTTTC	CASSQDRTVSGANVLTF
TRBV9	TRBJ1-3	-	TRBD1	TGTGCCAGCAGCGCTCAGGGACAGGTCAGCTCTGGAAACACCATATATTTT	CASSAQGQVSSGNTIYF
TRBV5-1	TRBJ1-4	-	TRBD1	TGCGCCAGCAGCTACGCAACCGGGGGACAGATAACTAATGAAAAACTGTTTTTT	CASSYATGGQITNEKLFF
TRBV30	TRBJ1-4	-	-	TGTGCCTCCCAAAGAGGTGAATTGGAAAAACTGTTTTTT	CASQRGELEKLFF
TRBV9	TRBJ1-2	once	-	TGTGCCAGCAGCCAAAGCGGGGGAAGAGGCTACACCTTC	CASSQSGGRGYTF
TRBV15	TRBJ1-2	many	-	TGTGCCACCAGCAGACAAGTCCTCAGGACACCCAGGGGAGGCTACACCTTC	CATSRQVLRTPRGGYTF
TRBV7-2	TRBJ1-2	-	TRBD1	TGTGCCAGCAGTCTGGCCGGGACAGGGCTCTATGGCTACACCTTC	CASSLAGTGLYGYTF
TRBV27	TRBJ1-4	once	-	TGTGCCAGCAGTTGGGCAGGGACTAATGAAAAACTGTTTTTT	CASSWAGTNEKLFF
TRBV28	TRBJ1-1	-	TRBD1	TGTGCCAGCCCGGGTAAGACAGGGGAGACTGAAGCTTTCTTT	CASPGKTGETEAFF
TRBV2	TRBJ2-7	few	-	TGTGCCAGCAGATGGCAGGGGAACGAGCAGTACTTC	CASRWQGNEQYF
TRBV5-1	TRBJ2-7	-	TRBD2	TGCGCCAGCAGAATAGCGGGGGGGCCCTTCTACGAGCAGTACTTC	CASRIAGGPFYEQYF
TRBV4-2	TRBJ1-2	-	-	TGTGCCAGCAGCCAGTCACAGGGTAGTCCTTTCTATGGCTACACCTTC	CASSQSQGSPFYGYTF
TRBV7-9	TRBJ2-1	-	TRBD2	TGTGCCAGCAGCTTAGTTAGCGGGGGTTCCCCACTGTTCTTC	CASSLVSGGSPLFF
TRBV25-1	TRBJ1-1	many	-	TGTGCCAGCAGTGAAGCCCCAGAATACACTGAAGCTTTCTTT	CASSEAPEYTEAFF
TRBV6-1	TRBJ2-3	-	-	TGTGCCAGCAGTGGAAGCGGGCGGGCCACAGATACGCAGTATTTT	CASSGSGRATDTQYF
TRBV5-6	TRBJ1-5	-	-	TGTGCCAGCAGCTTGCTCAGGGGCGGCGATCAGCCCCAGCATTTT	CASSLLRGGDQPQHF
TRBV14	TRBJ1-1	-	TRBD1	TGTGCCAGCAGCCCGGGGGTCGCGACAGGGGCATTTGAAGCTTTCTTT	CASSPGVATGAFEAFF
TRBV18	TRBJ2-2	-	TRBD2	TGTGCCAGCTCACAACTAGCGGGGGCCACCGGGGAGCTGTTTTTT	CASSQLAGATGELFF
TRBV19	TRBJ2-1	few	-	TGTGCCAGTAGTTCTGACAGAAACAATGAGCAGTTCTTC	CASSSDRNNEQFF